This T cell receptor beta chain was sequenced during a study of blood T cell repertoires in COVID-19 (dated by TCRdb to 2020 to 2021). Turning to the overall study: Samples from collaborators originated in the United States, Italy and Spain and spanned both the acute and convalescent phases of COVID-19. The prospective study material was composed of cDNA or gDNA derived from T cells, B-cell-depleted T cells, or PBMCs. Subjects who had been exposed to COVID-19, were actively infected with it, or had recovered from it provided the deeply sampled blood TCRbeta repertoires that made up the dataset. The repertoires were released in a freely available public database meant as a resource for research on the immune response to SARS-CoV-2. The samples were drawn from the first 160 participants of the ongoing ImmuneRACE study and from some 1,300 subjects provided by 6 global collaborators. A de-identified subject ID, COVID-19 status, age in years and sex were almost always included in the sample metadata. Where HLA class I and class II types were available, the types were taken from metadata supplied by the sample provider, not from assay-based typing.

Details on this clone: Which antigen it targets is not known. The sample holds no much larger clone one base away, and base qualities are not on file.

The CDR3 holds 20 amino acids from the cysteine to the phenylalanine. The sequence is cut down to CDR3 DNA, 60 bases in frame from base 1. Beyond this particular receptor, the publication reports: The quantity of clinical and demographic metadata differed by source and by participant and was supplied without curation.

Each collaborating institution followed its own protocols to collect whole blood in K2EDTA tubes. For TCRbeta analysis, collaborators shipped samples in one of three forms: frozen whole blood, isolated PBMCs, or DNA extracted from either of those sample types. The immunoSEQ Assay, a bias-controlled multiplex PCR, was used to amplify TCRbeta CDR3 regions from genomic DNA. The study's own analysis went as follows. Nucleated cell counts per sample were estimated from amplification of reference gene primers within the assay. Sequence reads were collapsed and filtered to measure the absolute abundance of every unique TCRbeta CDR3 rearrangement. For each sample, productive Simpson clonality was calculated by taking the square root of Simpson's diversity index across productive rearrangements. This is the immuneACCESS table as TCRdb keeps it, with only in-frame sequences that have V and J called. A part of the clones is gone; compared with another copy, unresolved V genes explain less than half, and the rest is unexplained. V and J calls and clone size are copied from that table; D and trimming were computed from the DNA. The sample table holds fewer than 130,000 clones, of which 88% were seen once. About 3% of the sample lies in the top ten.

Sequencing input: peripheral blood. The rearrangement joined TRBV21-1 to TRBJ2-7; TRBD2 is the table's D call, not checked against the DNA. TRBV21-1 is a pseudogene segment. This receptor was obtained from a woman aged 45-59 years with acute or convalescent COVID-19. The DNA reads TGTGCCAGCAGCAAAATCTCTTCTGGATCGGGAGGACCTAGCTCCTACGAGCAGTACTTC. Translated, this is CASSKISSGSGGPSSYEQYF.